The 20 T cell receptor beta chains presented below share a single source sample, sequenced in a study of radiotherapy plus CTLA-4 blockade in lung cancer. Repertoires were generated with immunoSEQ multiplex PCR, while TCRdb's copy carries only in-frame clones and drops some. The sample lists 75,000 to 95,000 clones; 80% to 85% were seen once. Source: peripheral blood, taken from a patient treated with radiotherapy plus ipilimumab. The receptors shown here come from a human donor with non-small cell lung cancer that progressed on radiotherapy plus ipilimumab.

CDR3 residues: CASSSGLAGVDTQYF. The DNA for the CDR3 is TGTGCCAGCAGTTCGGGACTAGCGGGAGTAGATACGCAGTATTTT. The V and J genes are TRBV6-5 and TRBJ2-3; 14 nucleotides line up with TRBD2. V dropped 4 bases and J dropped 5; count of bases not matched to a gene: 2. The CDR3 is 15 residues long. The germline CDR1 and CDR2 sequences are MNHEY and SVGAGI.

The rearrangement uses TRBV6-6 and TRBJ2-7; the D is unclear. Trimming pared 8 bases from V and 0 bases from J, leaving 8 bases between. Germline lookup yields CDR1 MNHNY and CDR2 SVGAGI (reference sequence). There are 12 residues in the CDR3. This CDR3 is CASSESSYEQYV. DNA for the CDR3: TGTGCCAGCTCGGAGAGCTCCTACGAGCAGTACGTC.

This clone is a singleton in its sample. The V gene is TRBV7-9, the J gene TRBJ2-5; 9 positions match TRBD1. Losses at the gene ends were 5 bases for V and 4 bases for J; bases not matched to a gene: 8. The CDR3 totals 15 residues. Looked up from germline, CDR1 is SEHNR and CDR2 is FQNEAQ (reference sequence). CDR3 loop: CASSHRDRDRETQYF. CDR3 coding DNA: TGTGCCAGCAGCCACCGGGACAGGGATCGAGAGACCCAGTACTTC.

The chain uses TRBV5-5 and TRBJ1-3, with D unresolved. Trimming pared 3 bases from V and 0 bases from J, leaving 4 bases between. The length of the CDR3 is 13 residues. Germline V gives CDR1 SGHKS, CDR2 YYEKEE (reference sequence). CDR3 nucleotides: TGTGCCAGCAGCTCATACTCTGGAAACACCATATATTTT. This gives the protein CASSSYSGNTIYF.

The V call is TRBV7-2, the J call TRBJ2-5, with D possibly TRBD1 on 6 matching bases. The CDR3 consists of 16 residues. Per germline, CDR1 SGHTA and CDR2 FQGNSA. V was cut by 0 bases and J by 4 bases, with 15 bases left in between. CDR3 nucleotide sequence: TGTGCCAGCAGCTTAGCATCGAGACAGGCCCCAGAGACCCAGTACTTC. This encodes CASSLASRQAPETQYF.

The CDR3 coding sequence is TGTGCCAGCATAGGACTAGCGGGAGGAGAGACCCAGTACTTC. Translation gives CASIGLAGGETQYF. This chain joins TRBV28 and TRBJ2-5; 14 nucleotides match TRBD2. Germline lookup yields CDR1 MDHEN and CDR2 SYDVKM. The trim removed 7 bases at V and 4 bases at J, leaving 2 bases unmatched. The CDR3 consists of 14 residues.

This clone turned up a few times. The CDR3 sequence: CAWSKSLGGNTIYF. CDR3 bases: TGTGCCTGGAGTAAATCTTTAGGTGGAAACACCATATATTTT. The chain recombines TRBV30 with TRBJ1-3, with D unresolved. The V gene lost 2 bases and the J gene lost 3 bases, with 11 bases spanning the gap. The CDR3 spans 14 residues. Germline assignment: CDR1 GTSNPN and CDR2 SVGIG (reference sequence).

The chain joins TRBV6-1 to TRBJ1-5; D might be TRBD1 (5 bases). The CDR3 sequence is 15 residues long. Deletions cut 6 bases from V and 0 bases from J, with 12 bases between. Germline assignment: CDR1 MNHNS and CDR2 SASEGT. DNA of the CDR3: TGTGCCAGCAGATTAGACAGCTATAGCAATCAGCCCCAGCATTTT. This sequence encodes CASRLDSYSNQPQHF.

This clone came up once. The chain couples TRBV19 to TRBJ1-1; tentative D call: TRBD1 (6 bases). V lost 3 bases, J lost 3 bases, and 14 bases lay in between. The CDR3 runs to 15 residues. The V gene's germline CDR1 is LNHDA and CDR2 SQIVND (reference sequence). This CDR3 reads CASSIGTQGYTEAFF. CDR3 coding DNA: TGTGCCAGTAGTATTGGGACACAGGGCTACACTGAAGCTTTCTTT.

V gene TRBV9 combines with J gene TRBJ2-3; D is ambiguous. CDR3 size: 15 residues. Trimming stripped 2 bases from V and 2 bases from J, with 12 bases between. Germline CDR1 reads SGDLS; CDR2 reads YYNGEE. CDR3 region: CASSVPADATDTQYF. The CDR3 DNA reads TGTGCCAGCAGCGTCCCTGCTGACGCCACAGATACGCAGTATTTT. Looking up the rest from reference TRBV9 and TRBJ2-3 gives the full variable domain: DSGVTQTPKHLITATGQRVTLRCSPRSGDLSVYWYQQSLDQGLQFLIQYYNGEERAKGNILERFSAQQFPDLHSELNLSSLELGDSALYFCASSVPADATDTQYFGPGTRLTVL.

The chain carries TRBV28 and TRBJ1-4; weak D call: TRBD1 (6 bases). The V gene's germline CDR1 is MDHEN and CDR2 SYDVKM. Trimming removed 3 bases from V and 5 bases from J, with 10 bases in between. The CDR3 runs 14 residues. In nucleotides, the CDR3 is TGTGCCAGCAGTTTCCCCCAGGGGAATGAAAAACTGTTTTTT. Its protein product is CASSFPQGNEKLFF.

This clone occurred once. This rearrangement joins TRBV4-1 to TRBJ2-1; D may be TRBD1 (6 bases). Germline CDR1 and CDR2: MGHRA and YSYEKL. The CDR3 consists of 16 residues. The V and J ends lost 1 base and 3 bases respectively, with 13 bases between them. CDR3 bases: TGCGCCAGCAGCCAAGCCGCCGGGACATACTACAATGAGCAGTTCTTC. It translates to CASSQAAGTYYNEQFF.

The rearrangement links TRBV28 to TRBJ2-3; 8 bases are shared with TRBD2. The CDR3 is 15 residues long. Germline loops: CDR1 MDHEN, CDR2 SYDVKM. J was trimmed by 3 bases and V by 2 bases; bases with no gene match: 4. CDR3 nucleotides: TGTGCCAGCAGTTTAATTTTAGCGGGAACAGATACGCAGTATTTT. It encodes CASSLILAGTDTQYF.

This clone was detected only a few times. This chain uses TRBV6-5 with TRBJ1-1; D is perhaps TRBD1 (5 bases). The CDR3 sequence is 14 residues long. Germline-derived CDR1 and CDR2 are MNHEY and SVGAGI. Trimming took 1 base from V and 3 from J, leaving 9 bases between them. In DNA, the CDR3 is TGTGCCAGCAGTTACTTCGGACACCACACTGAAGCTTTCTTT. Its translation: CASSYFGHHTEAFF.

The chain employs TRBV29-1 and TRBJ1-1; 8 bases are shared with TRBD1. CDR1 and CDR2 from the germline V gene are SQVTM and ANQGSEA. J lost 1 base, V lost 5 bases, and 6 bases had no gene match. The CDR3 runs 14 residues. CDR3 sequence (DNA): TGCAGCGTTAGACAGGGGAAGGGGAACACTGAAGCTTTCTTT. Translating gives CSVRQGKGNTEAFF.

The gene calls are TRBV7-9 and TRBJ1-5, with D perhaps TRBD1 (6 bases). This CDR3 spans 15 amino acids. V was shortened by 5 bases and J by 5 bases, with 16 bases between the two germline ends. Germline CDR1 SEHNR, CDR2 FQNEAQ (reference sequence). CDR3 nucleotides: TGTGCCAGCAGCCCCCAGGGGACGGGAGATCAGCCCCAGCATTTT. Encoded protein: CASSPQGTGDQPQHF.

This rearrangement joins TRBV13 to TRBJ2-7, with TRBD1 matching 7 bases. The CDR3 totals 15 residues. Germline V lookup: CDR1 PRHDT, CDR2 FYEKMQ (reference sequence). V shed 5 bases and J 9 bases; nucleotides not matched to a gene: 16. As DNA, the CDR3 is TGTGCCAGCAGCCTCGGGACAGCCACATTAGCAAGGCAGTACTTC. Its translation: CASSLGTATLARQYF.

The V and J genes are TRBV7-2 and TRBJ2-1; possible D gene TRBD2, 6 bases. The V and J ends lost 6 bases and 8 bases respectively, with 14 bases between them. The CDR3 is 13 amino acids. Germline loops: CDR1 SGHTA, CDR2 FQGNSA. This CDR3 is CASSTSLWDEQFF. For the CDR3, the DNA is TGTGCCAGCAGTACTAGCCTCTGGGATGAGCAGTTCTTC.

This clone has a handful of counts. The chain has TRBV28 and TRBJ2-5; tentatively, D is TRBD1 or TRBD2 (5 bases each). V shed 7 bases and J shed 5 bases, with 17 bases lying between them. The CDR3 is made up of 14 amino acids. Germline V gives CDR1 MDHEN, CDR2 SYDVKM. In nucleotides, the CDR3 is TGTGCCAGCAATCGGGCAGGGAGAGGGGAGACCCAGTACTTC. It specifies CASNRAGRGETQYF.

The chain carries TRBV4-1 and TRBJ1-5; D unclear. This CDR3 region has 16 residues. V was pared by 1 base and J by 3 bases, with 13 bases between. Germline values: CDR1 MGHRA, CDR2 YSYEKL. CDR3 sequence (DNA): TGCGCCAGCAGCCAAGCGGTGTGGATTAACAATCAGCCCCAGCATTTT. Its translation is CASSQAVWINNQPQHF.